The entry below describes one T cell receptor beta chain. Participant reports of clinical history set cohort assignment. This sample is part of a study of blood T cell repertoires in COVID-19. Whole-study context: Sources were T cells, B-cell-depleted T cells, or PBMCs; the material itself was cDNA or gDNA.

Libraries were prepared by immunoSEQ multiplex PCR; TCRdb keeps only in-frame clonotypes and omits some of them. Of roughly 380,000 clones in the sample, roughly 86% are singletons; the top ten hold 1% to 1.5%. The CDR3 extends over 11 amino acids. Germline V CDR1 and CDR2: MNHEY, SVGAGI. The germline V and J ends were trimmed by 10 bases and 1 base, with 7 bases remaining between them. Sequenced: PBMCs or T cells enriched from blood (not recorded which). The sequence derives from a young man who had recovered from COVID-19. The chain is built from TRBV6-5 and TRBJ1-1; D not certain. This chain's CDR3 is CATRRNTEAFF. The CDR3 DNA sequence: TGTGCCACCAGGAGGAACACTGAAGCTTTCTTT.